The T cell receptor beta chain under discussion was sequenced for a study of blood T cell repertoires in COVID-19 (dated by TCRdb to about 2020). Background for the entire study: Samples from collaborators originated in the United States, Italy and Spain and spanned both the acute and convalescent phases of COVID-19. The material from the prospective study consisted of cDNA or gDNA derived from T cells, B-cell-depleted T cells, or PBMCs. Deeply sampled blood TCRbeta repertoires from subjects exposed to, actively infected with, or recovered from COVID-19 were included in the dataset. The repertoires were released in a freely available public database meant as a resource for research on the immune response to SARS-CoV-2. The samples were drawn from two sources: the first 160 participants of the ongoing ImmuneRACE study, and some 1,300 subjects contributed by 6 global collaborators. Nearly every sample came with metadata listing a de-identified subject ID, COVID-19 status, age in years and sex. Where available, HLA class I and class II types were obtained from metadata supplied by the sample provider rather than from assay-based typing.

Per the germline V gene, SGHRS is the CDR1 and YFSETQ is the CDR2. From the cysteine through the phenylalanine, the CDR3 covers 14 amino acids. Solely the CDR3 DNA is kept, with 42 bases framed from the first base. From V the trimming removes 4 bases and from J it removes 3 bases, while the gene matches leave 5 bases of the junction unaccounted for. Results and caveats for the whole study, not just this receptor: Clinical and demographic metadata were provided uncurated, with the amount varying by source and participant.

As for this clone: It lacks a known antigen. No qualities accompany the bases; no much larger clone lies one base away.

The immunoSEQ Assay, a bias-controlled multiplex PCR, was used to amplify TCRbeta CDR3 regions from genomic DNA. As for how the authors treated the data: The number of nucleated cells in each sample was estimated by amplification of reference gene primers within the assay. To quantify the absolute abundance of each unique TCRbeta CDR3 rearrangement, sequence reads were collapsed and filtered. For each sample, productive Simpson clonality was calculated as the square root of Simpson's diversity index across productive rearrangements. The table was pulled from immuneACCESS by TCRdb, which kept in-frame rearrangements only. Such tables lose some clones; where checked, under half of the loss comes from unresolved V genes, and the rest has no known cause. The V and J calls and clone size are taken from that table; D and trimming were inferred from the DNA. For this sample the table gives about 180,000 clones, of which around 80% were detected only once. The top ten hold roughly 12% of the sample.

At one collaborating source in Seattle, patients were enrolled during active infection and were followed longitudinally through the course of disease. The collaborating institutions used their own protocols to collect whole blood in K2EDTA tubes. Collaborator samples were shipped for TCRbeta analysis as frozen whole blood, isolated PBMCs, or DNA extracted from either sample type. Sequencing was carried out using peripheral blood. The sequence links TRBV5-1 to TRBJ2-7, with 9 junctional bases fitting TRBD1. The TCR originated in a woman older than 75 with COVID-19, enrolled during active disease. The CDR3 protein is CASSDRDRVYEQYF. The nucleotide sequence is TGCGCCAGCAGCGACCGGGACAGGGTCTACGAGCAGTACTTC.